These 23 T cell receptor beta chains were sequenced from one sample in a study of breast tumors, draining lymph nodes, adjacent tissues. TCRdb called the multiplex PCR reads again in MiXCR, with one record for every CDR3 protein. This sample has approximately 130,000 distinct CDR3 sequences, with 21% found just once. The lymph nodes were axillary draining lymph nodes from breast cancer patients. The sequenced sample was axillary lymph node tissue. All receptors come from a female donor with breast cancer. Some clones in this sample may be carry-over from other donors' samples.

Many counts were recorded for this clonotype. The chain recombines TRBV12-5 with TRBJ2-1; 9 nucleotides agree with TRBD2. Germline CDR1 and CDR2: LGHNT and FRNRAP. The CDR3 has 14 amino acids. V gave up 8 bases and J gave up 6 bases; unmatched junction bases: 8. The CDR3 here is CASLSGSGVNEQFF. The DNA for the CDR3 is TGTGCTAGTCTTAGCGGGAGTGGGGTCAATGAGCAGTTCTTC.

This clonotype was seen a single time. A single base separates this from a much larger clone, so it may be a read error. CDR3 loop: CSAGAGLFYNEQFF. The CDR3 DNA reads TGCAGTGCTGGGGCAGGGCTGTTTTACAATGAGCAGTTCTTC. The chain has TRBV20-1 and TRBJ2-1; possible D gene TRBD1, 5 bases. Trimming left V 5 bases short and J 4 bases short, with 15 bases between. Per germline, CDR1 DFQATT and CDR2 SNEGSKA (reference sequence). The CDR3 sequence is 14 residues long.

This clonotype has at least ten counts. CDR3 DNA: TGTGCCAGCAGTTTCTCAGTGCGGGGGGCCTACGAGCAGTACTTC. It specifies CASSFSVRGAYEQYF. This chain connects TRBV6-5 to TRBJ2-7, with 8 bases identical to TRBD2. This CDR3 has 15 amino acids. V was pared by 4 bases and J by 2 bases, with 7 bases of the junction left unmatched. The V gene's germline CDR1 is MNHEY and CDR2 SVGAGI.

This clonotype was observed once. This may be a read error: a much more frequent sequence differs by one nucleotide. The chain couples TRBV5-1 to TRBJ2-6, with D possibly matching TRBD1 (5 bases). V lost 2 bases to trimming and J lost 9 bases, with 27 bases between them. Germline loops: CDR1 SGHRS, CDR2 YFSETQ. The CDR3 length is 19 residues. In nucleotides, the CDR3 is TGCGCCAGCAGCTTCCAGGGCTCCACTCGAGTCGACGAGGTCAACGTCCTGACTTTC. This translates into CASSFQGSTRVDEVNVLTF.

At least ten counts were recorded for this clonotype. CDR3 nucleotide sequence: TGTGCCAGCAGACCCCCGGGCGCGGGTGAGGAAAAACTGTTTTTT. Translated, it gives CASRPPGAGEEKLFF. The V gene is TRBV12-3 or TRBV12-4, the J gene TRBJ1-4; D ambiguous. The CDR3 length is 15 residues. V gave up 6 bases and J gave up 8 bases, with 19 bases separating them.

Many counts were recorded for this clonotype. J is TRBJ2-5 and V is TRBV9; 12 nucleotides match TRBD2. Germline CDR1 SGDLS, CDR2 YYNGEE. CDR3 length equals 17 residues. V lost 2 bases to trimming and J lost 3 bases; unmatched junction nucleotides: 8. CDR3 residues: CASSVTSGRGVKETQYF. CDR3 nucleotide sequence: TGTGCCAGCAGCGTGACTAGCGGGAGAGGGGTAAAAGAGACCCAGTACTTC.

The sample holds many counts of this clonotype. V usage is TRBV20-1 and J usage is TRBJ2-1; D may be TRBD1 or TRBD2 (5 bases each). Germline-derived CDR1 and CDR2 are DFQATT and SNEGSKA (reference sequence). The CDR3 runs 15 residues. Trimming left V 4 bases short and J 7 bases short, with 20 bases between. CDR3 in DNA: TGCAGTGCTAAAACGGGGCTCTATCAGAGGAATGAGCAGTTCTTC. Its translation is CSAKTGLYQRNEQFF.

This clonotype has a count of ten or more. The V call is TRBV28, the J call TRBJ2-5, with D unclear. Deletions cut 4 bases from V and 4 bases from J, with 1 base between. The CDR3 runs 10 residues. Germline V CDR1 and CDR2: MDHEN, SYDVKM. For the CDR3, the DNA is TGTGCCAGCAGTTCAGAGACCCAGTACTTC. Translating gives CASSSETQYF.

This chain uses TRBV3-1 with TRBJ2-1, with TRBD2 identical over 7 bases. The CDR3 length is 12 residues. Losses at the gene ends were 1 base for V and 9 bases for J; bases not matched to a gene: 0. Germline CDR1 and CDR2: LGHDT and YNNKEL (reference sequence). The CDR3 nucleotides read TGTGCCAGCAGCCAAGTAGCGGGTGAGCAGTTCTTC. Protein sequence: CASSQVAGEQFF.

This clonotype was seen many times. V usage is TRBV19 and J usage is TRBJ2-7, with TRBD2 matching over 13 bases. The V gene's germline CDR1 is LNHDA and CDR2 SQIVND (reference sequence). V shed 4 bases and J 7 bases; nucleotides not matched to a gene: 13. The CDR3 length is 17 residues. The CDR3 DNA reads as TGTGCCAGTAGTACCAAATTACTAGCGGGAGGGCCGAAAGAGCAGTACTTC. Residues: CASSTKLLAGGPKEQYF.

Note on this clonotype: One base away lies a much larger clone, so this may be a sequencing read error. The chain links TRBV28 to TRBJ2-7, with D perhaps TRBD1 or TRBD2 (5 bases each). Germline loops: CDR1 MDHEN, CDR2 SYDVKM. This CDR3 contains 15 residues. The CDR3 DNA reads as TGTGCCGGCAGGGACGCCGGGACGGCCTCCTACGAGCAGTACTTC. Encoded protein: CAGRDAGTASYEQYF.

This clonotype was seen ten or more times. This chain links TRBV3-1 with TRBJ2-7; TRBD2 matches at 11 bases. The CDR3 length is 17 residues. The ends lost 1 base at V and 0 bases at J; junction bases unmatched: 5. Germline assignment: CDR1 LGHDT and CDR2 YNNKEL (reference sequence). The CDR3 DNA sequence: TGTGCCAGCAGCCAAGTACTAGCGGGAGCCCTCTCCTACGAGCAGTACTTC. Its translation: CASSQVLAGALSYEQYF.

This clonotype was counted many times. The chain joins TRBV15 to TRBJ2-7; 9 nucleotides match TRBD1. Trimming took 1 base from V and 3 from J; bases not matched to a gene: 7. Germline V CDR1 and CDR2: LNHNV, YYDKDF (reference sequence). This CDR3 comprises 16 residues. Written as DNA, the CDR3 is TGTGCCACCAGCAGAGCCGAGGACAGGGGAAACTACGAGCAGTACTTC. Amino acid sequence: CATSRAEDRGNYEQYF.

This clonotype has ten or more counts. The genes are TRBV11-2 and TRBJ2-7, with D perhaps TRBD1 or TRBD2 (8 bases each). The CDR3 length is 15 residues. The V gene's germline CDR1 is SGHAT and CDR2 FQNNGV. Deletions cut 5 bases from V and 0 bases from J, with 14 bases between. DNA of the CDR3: TGTGCCAGCAGCAATAGCGGGACAGGCTCCTACGAGCAGTACTTC. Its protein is CASSNSGTGSYEQYF. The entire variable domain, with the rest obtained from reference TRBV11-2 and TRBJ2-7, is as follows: EAGVAQSPRYKIIEKRQSVAFWCNPISGHATLYWYQQILGQGPKLLIQFQNNGVVDDSQLPKDRFSAERLKGVDSTLKIQPAKLEDSAVYLCASSNSGTGSYEQYFGPGTRLTVT.

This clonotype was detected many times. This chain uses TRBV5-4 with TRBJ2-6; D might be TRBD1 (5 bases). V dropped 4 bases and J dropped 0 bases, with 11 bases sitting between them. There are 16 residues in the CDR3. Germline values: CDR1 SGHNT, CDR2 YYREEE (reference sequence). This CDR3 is CASSIRQSSGANVLTF. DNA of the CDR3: TGTGCCAGCAGCATAAGACAGTCCTCTGGGGCCAACGTCCTGACTTTC.

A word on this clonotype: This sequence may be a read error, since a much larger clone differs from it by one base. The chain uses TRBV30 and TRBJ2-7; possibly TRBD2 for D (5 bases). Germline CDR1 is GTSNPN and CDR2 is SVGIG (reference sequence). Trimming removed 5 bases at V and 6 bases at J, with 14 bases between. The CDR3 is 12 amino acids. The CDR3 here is CAWGAEGREQYF. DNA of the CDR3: TGTGCCTGGGGTGCAGAGGGCCGCGAGCAGTACTTC.

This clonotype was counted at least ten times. The CDR3: CASGTGLAGTDTQYF. The CDR3 bases are TGTGCCAGTGGAACGGGACTAGCGGGCACAGATACGCAGTATTTT. This chain uses TRBV19 with TRBJ2-3, with 11 positions matching TRBD2. Germline loops: CDR1 LNHDA, CDR2 SQIVND (reference sequence). The junction had 5 bases not matched to a gene; V was cut back by 8 bases and J by 1 base. The CDR3 is made up of 15 amino acids.

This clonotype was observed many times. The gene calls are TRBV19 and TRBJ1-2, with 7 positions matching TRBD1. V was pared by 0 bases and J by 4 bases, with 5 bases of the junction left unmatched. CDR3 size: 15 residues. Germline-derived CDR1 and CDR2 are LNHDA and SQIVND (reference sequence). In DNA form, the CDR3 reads TGTGCCAGTAGTATAGATTCGACAGGGAGCTATGGCTACACCTTC. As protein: CASSIDSTGSYGYTF.

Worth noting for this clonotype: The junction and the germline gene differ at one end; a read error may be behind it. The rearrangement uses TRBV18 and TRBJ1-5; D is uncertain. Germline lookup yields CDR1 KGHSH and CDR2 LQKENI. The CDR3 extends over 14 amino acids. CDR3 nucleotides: TGTGCCAGCTCACCGGGCAATGGGAATCAGCCCCGGCATTTT. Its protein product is CASSPGNGNQPRHF.

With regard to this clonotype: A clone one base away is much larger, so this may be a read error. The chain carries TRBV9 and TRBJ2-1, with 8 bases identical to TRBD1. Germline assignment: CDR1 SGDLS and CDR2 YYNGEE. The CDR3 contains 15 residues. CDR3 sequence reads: CASSVSGGQGNKQFF. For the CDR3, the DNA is TGTGCCAGCAGCGTTTCAGGGGGCCAAGGCAATAAGCAGTTCTTC.

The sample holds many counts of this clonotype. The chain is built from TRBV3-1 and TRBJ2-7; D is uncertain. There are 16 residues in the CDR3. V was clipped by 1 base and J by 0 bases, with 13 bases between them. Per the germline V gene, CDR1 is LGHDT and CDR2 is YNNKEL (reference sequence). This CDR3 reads CASSQVAAPSSYEQYF. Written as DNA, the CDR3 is TGTGCCAGCAGCCAAGTGGCAGCGCCAAGCTCCTACGAGCAGTACTTC.

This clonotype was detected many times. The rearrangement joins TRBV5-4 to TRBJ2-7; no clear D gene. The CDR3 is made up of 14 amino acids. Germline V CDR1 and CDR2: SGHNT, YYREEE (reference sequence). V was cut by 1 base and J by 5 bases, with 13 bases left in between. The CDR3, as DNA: TGTGCCAGCAGCTTGTATGCAGGAAGCCACGAGCAGTACTTC. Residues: CASSLYAGSHEQYF. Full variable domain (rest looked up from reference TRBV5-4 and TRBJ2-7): ETGVTQSPTHLIKTRGQQVTLRCSSQSGHNTVSWYQQALGQGPQFIFQYYREEENGRGNFPPRFSGLQFPNYSSELNVNALELDDSALYLCASSLYAGSHEQYFGPGTRLTVT.

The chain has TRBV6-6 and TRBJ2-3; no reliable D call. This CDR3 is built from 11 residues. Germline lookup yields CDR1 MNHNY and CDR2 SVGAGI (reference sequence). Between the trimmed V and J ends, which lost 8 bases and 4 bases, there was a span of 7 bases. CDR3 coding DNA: TGTGCCAGCGGTCGAGCAGATACGCAGTATTTT. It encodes CASGRADTQYF.